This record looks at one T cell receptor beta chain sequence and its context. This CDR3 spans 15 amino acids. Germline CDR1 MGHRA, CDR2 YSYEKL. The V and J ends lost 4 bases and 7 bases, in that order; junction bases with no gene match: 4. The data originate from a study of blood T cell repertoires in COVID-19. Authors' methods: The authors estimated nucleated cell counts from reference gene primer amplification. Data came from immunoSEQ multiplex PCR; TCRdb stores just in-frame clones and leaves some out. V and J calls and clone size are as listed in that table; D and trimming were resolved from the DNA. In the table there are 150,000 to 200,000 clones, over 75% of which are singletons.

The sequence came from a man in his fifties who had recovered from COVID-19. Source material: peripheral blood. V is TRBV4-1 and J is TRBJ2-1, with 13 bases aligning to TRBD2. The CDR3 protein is CASSRGTSGMNEQFF. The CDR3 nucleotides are TGCGCCAGCAGCCGGGGGACTAGCGGGATGAATGAGCAGTTCTTC.